The 27 T cell receptor beta chains listed next were all sequenced from one sample in a study of blood T cells in healthy people across ages. Through a sample-barcoded 5' primer and a J-beta primer mix, a second PCR was run for roughly 7 to 12 cycles. MiXCR, applied by TCRdb to the 5' RACE reads, yields one record per CDR3 protein. The sample records around 970,000 distinct CDR3 sequences, just over 50% being singletons. Sequenced sample: blood. These receptors were collected from a woman aged 55 to 70 in good health.

This clonotype has only a few counts. The rearrangement links TRBV5-1 to TRBJ2-7; D may correspond to TRBD1 or TRBD2 (6 bases each). V was clipped by 1 base and J by 3 bases, with 17 bases between them. CDR3 length: 16 amino acids. Germline CDR1 is SGHRS and CDR2 is YFSETQ. CDR3 loop: CASSLKVGAGNYEQYF. In nucleotides, the CDR3 is TGCGCCAGCAGCTTGAAGGTGGGGGCGGGAAACTACGAGCAGTACTTC.

Points on this clonotype: A junction end diverges from the germline sequence, so it may reflect a read error. The chain has TRBV10-3 and TRBJ2-7; TRBD2 might be the D (5 bases). Germline CDR1 is ENHRY and CDR2 is SYGVKD. This CDR3 region has 11 residues. CDR3 protein: CSISGMDEQYF. CDR3 sequence (DNA): TGTTCCATCAGCGGAATGGACGAGCAGTACTTC.

The rearrangement joins TRBV6-2 or TRBV6-3 to TRBJ2-5; D gene unclear. Looked up from germline, CDR1 is MNHEY and CDR2 is SVGEGT. The ends were cut back, 0 bases at V and 1 base at J, with 12 bases in the middle. The CDR3 has 16 amino acids. The CDR3 region is CASSYSIGYSQETQYF. CDR3 DNA: TGTGCCAGCAGTTACTCCATTGGCTACTCCCAAGAGACCCAGTACTTC.

This clonotype was recorded only once. This rearrangement joins TRBV6-5 to TRBJ2-3; the D is unclear. V was cut by 6 bases and J by 0 bases, with 10 bases left in between. CDR1 is MNHEY and CDR2 is SVGAGI in the germline V gene. The CDR3 is 14 residues long. The CDR3 loop reads CASSPAWSTDTQYF. Written as DNA, the CDR3 is TGTGCCAGCAGCCCCGCTTGGAGCACAGATACGCAGTATTTT.

The chain joins TRBV7-9 to TRBJ2-3; D possibly corresponds to TRBD2 (7 bases). This CDR3 comprises 15 residues. Germline CDR1 is SEHNR and CDR2 is FQNEAQ (reference sequence). Trimming cost V 7 bases and J 5 bases, with 19 bases left between them. The CDR3: CASNPPGGRGDTQYF. The CDR3 DNA reads as TGTGCCAGCAACCCCCCCGGGGGGCGGGGAGATACGCAGTATTTT.

This clonotype appeared a few times. The chain carries TRBV5-6 and TRBJ2-3; 13 nucleotides line up with TRBD2. With V trimmed by 6 bases and J by 4 bases, 8 bases remained unmatched. Germline CDR1 SGHDT, CDR2 YYEEEE. The CDR3 extends over 16 amino acids. The CDR3 DNA is TGTGCCAGCACTGGGGGACTAGCGGGATTACCAGATACGCAGTATTTT. Translation: CASTGGLAGLPDTQYF.

The gene calls are TRBV3-1 and TRBJ2-7, with a weak D call TRBD2 (5 bases). Looked up from germline, CDR1 is LGHDT and CDR2 is YNNKEL (reference sequence). V dropped 2 bases and J dropped 0 bases, with 8 bases sitting between them. CDR3 length: 14 amino acids. CDR3 DNA sequence: TGTGCCAGCAGCCAACTAGCAAACTCCTACGAGCAGTACTTC. Its protein product is CASSQLANSYEQYF.

The rearrangement joins TRBV7-9 to TRBJ2-3; a weak D match, TRBD1 (6 bases). Germline CDR1 is SEHNR and CDR2 is FQNEAQ (reference sequence). Trimming shortened V by 6 bases and J by 0 bases, and 22 bases separated the two germline ends. This CDR3 is 18 amino acids long. The CDR3 DNA reads TGTGCCAGCAGGTCCACAGGGTTTGCAAGACCTAGCACAGATACGCAGTATTTT. Its protein is CASRSTGFARPSTDTQYF.

This clonotype was seen a few times. The V gene is TRBV20-1, the J gene TRBJ2-7; TRBD2 agrees at 7 bases. CDR3 length equals 14 residues. V was clipped by 3 bases and J by 3 bases; unmatched bases: 8. CDR1 is DFQATT and CDR2 is SNEGSKA in the germline V gene (reference sequence). CDR3 sequence reads: CSASLGGRNYEQYF. DNA of the CDR3: TGCAGTGCTAGTTTGGGCGGGAGAAACTACGAGCAGTACTTC.

The chain uses TRBV27 and TRBJ2-2, with D perhaps matching TRBD1 or TRBD2 (5 bases each). Looked up from germline, CDR1 is MNHEY and CDR2 is SMNVEV (reference sequence). This CDR3 contains 14 residues. Trimming stripped 4 bases from V and 3 bases from J, with 9 bases between. The CDR3 reads CASSSLGDTGELFF. As DNA, the CDR3 is TGTGCCAGCAGTTCCCTGGGGGACACCGGGGAGCTGTTTTTT.

The chain employs TRBV6-6 and TRBJ2-1; D is ambiguous. Germline CDR1 and CDR2: MNHNY and SVGAGI (reference sequence). The CDR3 loop spans 15 amino acids. Trimming stripped 6 bases from V and 0 bases from J, with 12 bases between. The CDR3 is CASRNGRSSYNEQFF. The CDR3 DNA reads as TGTGCCAGCAGGAACGGACGAAGCTCCTACAATGAGCAGTTCTTC.

This clonotype was seen only a few times. V gene TRBV9 combines with J gene TRBJ2-7; D is uncertain. CDR1 is SGDLS, CDR2 YYNGEE, per germline. This CDR3 spans 14 amino acids. The V end lost 3 bases, the J end lost 4 bases, and 14 bases lay between the germline ends. The CDR3, as DNA: TGTGCCAGCAGCGGGCGACAAGGCTCGTACGAGCAGTACTTC. Translation gives CASSGRQGSYEQYF.

The V and J genes are TRBV12-3 or TRBV12-4 and TRBJ2-7, with D perhaps TRBD1 or TRBD2 (6 bases each). The length of the CDR3 is 15 residues. V was pared by 3 bases and J by 4 bases, with 16 bases between. CDR3: CASSLRDTPLYEQYF. The CDR3 nucleotides read TGTGCCAGCAGTTTGCGGGACACACCTCTGTACGAGCAGTACTTC.

The chain uses TRBV3-1 and TRBJ2-7; no clear D. The V end lost 5 bases, the J end lost 0 bases, and 5 bases lay between the germline ends. From germline, CDR1 is LGHDT and CDR2 YNNKEL (reference sequence). CDR3 size: 12 residues. CDR3 DNA sequence: TGTGCCAGCAGCACCTTCTCCTACGAGCAGTACTTC. Encoded protein: CASSTFSYEQYF.

This clonotype was seen only a few times. The chain is built from TRBV21-1 and TRBJ1-6; the table's D call TRBD1 went unverified against the DNA. TRBV21-1 is listed as a pseudogene. This CDR3 region has 15 residues. Here the CDR3 DNA reads TGTGCCAGCAGCTCCCGTACAGGGTCCGATTCACCCCTCCACTTT. Its translation is CASSSRTGSDSPLHF.

The chain combines TRBV4-2 with TRBJ2-7; 10 bases agree with TRBD2. The CDR3 consists of 15 residues. Germline values: CDR1 LGHNA, CDR2 YNFKEQ. Trimming removed 6 bases from V and 0 bases from J; junction bases left unmatched: 5. The CDR3 spells CASREGLATSYEQYF. Here the CDR3 DNA reads TGTGCCAGCAGGGAGGGACTAGCGACCTCCTACGAGCAGTACTTC.

The chain combines TRBV2 with TRBJ2-5; D is unclear. The germline gives CDR1 SNHLY, CDR2 FYNNEI. V was clipped by 4 bases and J by 11 bases, with 14 bases between them. This CDR3 spans 12 amino acids. The CDR3 nucleotides read TGTGCCAGCAGTGCCCTCCCCGTGGAGCAGTACTTC. Protein product: CASSALPVEQYF.

J is TRBJ2-3 and V is TRBV14; a possible D gene is TRBD2 (5 bases). The V end lost 3 bases, the J end lost 1 base, and 14 bases lay between the germline ends. Germline V CDR1 and CDR2: SGHDN, FVKESK. This CDR3 spans 16 amino acids. CDR3 sequence reads: CASSQIDYPGTDTQYF. The CDR3 DNA sequence: TGTGCCAGCAGCCAGATAGACTATCCCGGCACAGATACGCAGTATTTT.

The chain is built from TRBV10-3 and TRBJ2-7; possibly TRBD1 or TRBD2 for D (6 bases each). V lost 4 bases and J lost 5, with 18 bases in between. CDR3 length: 15 amino acids. Germline values: CDR1 ENHRY, CDR2 SYGVKD. CDR3 loop: CAISGRGGGADEQYF. DNA for the CDR3: TGTGCCATCAGTGGGCGAGGGGGAGGTGCGGACGAGCAGTACTTC.

To note about this clonotype: Just one base apart from a much larger clone, this may be a read error. The rearrangement uses TRBV6-5 and TRBJ2-3; TRBD1 is a possible D gene (6 bases). Trimming removed 0 bases from V and 1 base from J, with 8 bases in between. The germline V gene encodes CDR1 MNHEY and CDR2 SVGAGI. The CDR3 runs to 15 residues. The CDR3 loop reads CASSYSDRGTDTQYF. The CDR3 bases are TGTGCCAGCAGTTACTCGGACAGAGGCACAGATACGCAGTATTTT.

This sequence joins TRBV28 and TRBJ2-4; D gene uncertain. The CDR3 runs to 15 residues. Germline V gives CDR1 MDHEN, CDR2 SYDVKM. V dropped 6 bases and J dropped 1 base, with 13 bases sitting between them. CDR3 loop: CASRQQQFAKNIQYF. DNA of the CDR3: TGTGCCAGCAGACAACAACAGTTCGCCAAAAACATTCAGTACTTC.

This sequence joins TRBV15 and TRBJ2-5, with D perhaps given as TRBD1 or TRBD2 (5 bases each). V was pared by 0 bases and J by 4 bases, with 12 bases between. There are 15 residues in the CDR3. Germline V lookup: CDR1 LNHNV, CDR2 YYDKDF (reference sequence). The CDR3 loop is CATSRERGVRETQYF. The CDR3 DNA is TGTGCCACCAGCAGAGAGAGGGGCGTAAGAGAGACCCAGTACTTC.

This sequence joins TRBV29-1 and TRBJ2-7; 11 nucleotides match TRBD2. Germline CDR1 SQVTM, CDR2 ANQGSEA. This CDR3 region has 15 residues. Losses at the gene ends were 3 bases for V and 0 bases for J; bases not matched to a gene: 4. CDR3 sequence reads: CSVESGTSGSYEQYF. CDR3 nucleotide sequence: TGCAGCGTTGAGTCAGGGACTAGCGGCTCCTACGAGCAGTACTTC.

This clonotype was counted a few times. The V gene is TRBV20-1, the J gene TRBJ2-5; either TRBD1 or TRBD2 may supply D (5 bases each). The CDR3 is 14 residues long. CDR1 is DFQATT and CDR2 is SNEGSKA in the germline V gene (reference sequence). The V end lost 6 bases, the J end lost 2 bases, and 16 bases lay between the germline ends. The CDR3 coding sequence is TGCAGTGCGCGTTACCGGGACGGTCAAGAGACCCAGTACTTC. It specifies CSARYRDGQETQYF.

This sequence joins TRBV4-3 and TRBJ2-5, with a possible D match to TRBD2 (5 bases). The J call may be incorrect, as the DNA end agrees better with TRBJ2-7. Germline loops: CDR1 LGHNA, CDR2 YSLEER. This CDR3 contains 15 residues. CDR3: CASSQTSPPAIEQYF. The CDR3 DNA is TGCGCCAGCAGCCAAACTAGTCCCCCGGCGATCGAGCAGTACTTC.

The chain has TRBV5-4 and TRBJ1-4; TRBD1 aligns across 8 bases. V was clipped by 1 base and J by 7 bases; unmatched bases: 9. CDR1 and CDR2 from the germline V gene are SGHNT and YYREEE (reference sequence). The CDR3 extends over 16 amino acids. The CDR3, as DNA: TGTGCCAGCAGCTTGTCCTCAGGGGGCGCCGGTGAAAAACTGTTTTTT. It encodes CASSLSSGGAGEKLFF.

This clonotype was detected many times. V gene TRBV7-2 combines with J gene TRBJ2-3, with 7 nucleotides matching TRBD2. V shed 0 bases and J 0 bases; nucleotides not matched to a gene: 0. CDR3 length: 15 amino acids. The germline V gene has CDR1 SGHTA and CDR2 FQGNSA. The CDR3 coding sequence is TGTGCCAGCAGCTTAGCTAGCGGGAGCACAGATACGCAGTATTTT. Residues: CASSLASGSTDTQYF.